The 21 T cell receptor beta chains below come from one sample, sequenced in a study of blood T cell repertoires in COVID-19 (dated by TCRdb to 2018 to 2021). The library was built by means of the immunoSEQ multiplex PCR assay. TCRdb's version of the immuneACCESS table is confined to in-frame rearrangements and falls short of the full clone set. An unresolved V gene accounts for under half of the shortfall where checked; the remainder is of unknown origin. This sample comprises approximately 330,000 clones, about 86% of them detected only once. The ten largest clones capture around 4.2% of the sample. The specimen was PBMCs or T cells enriched from blood (not recorded which). These receptors all come from a woman aged 40 to 49 with acute COVID-19.

This chain joins TRBV5-6 and TRBJ2-7; 12 bases align to TRBD2. V gave up 2 bases and J gave up 4 bases; unmatched junction bases: 7. The germline V gene has CDR1 SGHDT and CDR2 YYEEEE. This CDR3 has 16 residues. DNA for the CDR3: TGTGCCAGCAGCTTATCGACTAGCGGGAGAGTGTACGAGCAGTACTTC. As protein: CASSLSTSGRVYEQYF.

The rearrangement joins TRBV9 to TRBJ2-1, with D uncertain. V shed 3 bases and J shed 0 bases, with 7 bases lying between them. CDR1 is SGDLS, CDR2 YYNGEE, per germline. The CDR3 totals 14 residues. The DNA for the CDR3 is TGTGCCAGCAGCGCCTTCGGCTCCTACAATGAGCAGTTCTTC. Translation gives CASSAFGSYNEQFF.

This chain uses TRBV27 with TRBJ1-2; 7 nucleotides agree with TRBD1. This CDR3 has 13 residues. From germline, CDR1 is MNHEY and CDR2 SMNVEV (reference sequence). J lost 8 bases, V lost 4 bases, and 7 bases had no gene match. The CDR3 DNA reads as TGTGCCAGCAGTTCCAGTCAGGGGGTAGGCTACACCTTC. Translating gives CASSSSQGVGYTF.

J is TRBJ1-1 and V is TRBV9, with 8 bases matching TRBD1. The CDR3 totals 15 residues. V gave up 4 bases and J gave up 4 bases; unmatched junction bases: 9. From germline, CDR1 is SGDLS and CDR2 YYNGEE. The CDR3 DNA sequence: TGTGCCAGCAGCTCAGGACCAGACAGGGGCACTGAAGCTTTCTTT. Protein sequence: CASSSGPDRGTEAFF. The full variable domain, in which reference TRBV9 and TRBJ1-1 provide the parts outside the CDR3, is DSGVTQTPKHLITATGQRVTLRCSPRSGDLSVYWYQQSLDQGLQFLIQYYNGEERAKGNILERFSAQQFPDLHSELNLSSLELGDSALYFCASSSGPDRGTEAFFGQGTRLTVV.

The V call is TRBV18, the J call TRBJ1-2, with D maybe TRBD1 (5 bases). Trimming took off 3 bases at V and 0 bases at J, with 17 bases between the two ends. There are 17 residues in the CDR3. Germline loops: CDR1 KGHSH, CDR2 LQKENI. The CDR3 bases are TGTGCCAGCTCACCCGAACCTCAGGGTAGATCTAACTATGGCTACACCTTC. Translated, it gives CASSPEPQGRSNYGYTF. Full variable domain (outside the CDR3, taken from reference TRBV18 and TRBJ1-2): NAGVMQNPRHLVRRRGQEARLRCSPMKGHSHVYWYRQLPEEGLKFMVYLQKENIIDESGMPKERFSAEFPKEGPSILRIQQVVRGDSAAYFCASSPEPQGRSNYGYTFGSGTRLTVV.

This rearrangement joins TRBV5-4 to TRBJ2-5; 7 bases match TRBD2. CDR3 size: 14 residues. Germline CDR1 and CDR2: SGHNT and YYREEE (reference sequence). With 1 base clipped from V and 4 bases from J, the junction kept 4 bases outside the gene matches. CDR3 region: CASSLKAGTETQYF. The CDR3, as DNA: TGTGCCAGCAGCTTGAAAGCGGGAACAGAGACCCAGTACTTC.

CDR3 DNA sequence: TGTCGGGCGGGGCCACTTAATCAGCCCCAGCATTTT. The encoded protein is CRAGPLNQPQHF. This chain uses TRBV28 with TRBJ1-5; possible D gene TRBD1, 5 bases. The CDR3 loop spans 12 amino acids. Looked up from germline, CDR1 is MDHEN and CDR2 is SYDVKM.

This clone came up once. This sequence joins TRBV7-8 and TRBJ2-2; D may be TRBD2 (5 bases). This CDR3 is built from 15 residues. The V end lost 5 bases, the J end lost 4 bases, and 14 bases lay between the germline ends. Germline V gene sequence: CDR1 SGHVS, CDR2 FQNEAQ. CDR3 sequence reads: CASSSVVAGTGELFF. CDR3 nucleotides: TGTGCCAGCAGCAGCGTAGTGGCGGGCACCGGGGAGCTGTTTTTT. The full variable domain, with the rest looked up from reference TRBV7-8 and TRBJ2-2, is GAGVSQSPRYKVAKRGQDVALRCDPISGHVSLFWYQQALGQGPEFLTYFQNEAQLDKSGLPSDRFFAERPEGSVSTLKIQRTQQEDSAVYLCASSSVVAGTGELFFGEGSRLTVL.

The chain joins TRBV27 to TRBJ2-1; D unresolved. CDR3 length: 14 residues. V was clipped by 7 bases and J by 1 base, with 11 bases between them. Germline assignment: CDR1 MNHEY and CDR2 SMNVEV (reference sequence). CDR3 in DNA: TGTGCCAGCAACCGGGTCGGATCCTACAATGAGCAGTTCTTC. Its translation is CASNRVGSYNEQFF.

V is TRBV2 and J is TRBJ2-5; 7 bases agree with TRBD2. V shed 8 bases and J 5 bases; nucleotides not matched to a gene: 8. The CDR3 consists of 13 residues. Germline CDR1 SNHLY, CDR2 FYNNEI. This CDR3 reads CASGRDRGETQYF. In DNA, the CDR3 is TGTGCCAGCGGGAGGGATCGCGGGGAGACCCAGTACTTC.

The V gene is TRBV7-2, the J gene TRBJ2-3; 7 bases match TRBD2. Germline CDR1 and CDR2: SGHTA and FQGNSA. The length of the CDR3 is 15 residues. V was pared by 5 bases and J by 2 bases, with 7 bases of the junction left unmatched. The CDR3 reads CASSTRDYFTDTQYF. DNA for the CDR3: TGTGCCAGCAGCACCCGGGACTACTTCACAGATACGCAGTATTTT.

The V gene is TRBV6-2 or TRBV6-3, the J gene TRBJ2-7, with D possibly TRBD2 on 6 matching bases. CDR1 MNHEY and CDR2 SVGEGT come from the germline V gene. This CDR3 is 13 amino acids long. Trimming left V 4 bases short and J 2 bases short, with 9 bases between. The CDR3 spells CASSLAEAYEQYF. CDR3 bases: TGTGCCAGCAGTTTAGCGGAAGCCTACGAGCAGTACTTC.

Concerning this clone: The sample carries other DNA sequences with the same CDR3. The genes are TRBV5-1 and TRBJ2-2, with 7 bases aligning to TRBD1. The V and J ends lost 4 bases and 0 bases, in that order; junction bases with no gene match: 3. CDR3 size: 15 residues. From germline, CDR1 is SGHRS and CDR2 YFSETQ. CDR3 nucleotides: TGCGCCAGCAGCCCCGGGACAGCGAACACCGGGGAGCTGTTTTTT. Its protein product is CASSPGTANTGELFF.

A note on this clone: At one end, the junction sequence differs from germline, possibly due to a read error. The chain couples TRBV15 to TRBJ2-7; 7 nucleotides match TRBD1. Per germline, CDR1 LNHNV and CDR2 YYDKDF (reference sequence). The CDR3 consists of 15 residues. CDR3 loop: CAASRDRGLTYEQYF. The DNA of the CDR3 is TGTGCCGCCAGCAGAGATAGGGGGCTAACCTACGAGCAGTACTTC.

The chain employs TRBV5-6 and TRBJ2-6, with D possibly being TRBD2 (5 bases). Looked up from germline, CDR1 is SGHDT and CDR2 is YYEEEE. The CDR3 is made up of 18 amino acids. Trimming removed 5 bases from V and 1 base from J, with 19 bases in between. The DNA of the CDR3 is TGTGCCAGCAGTCATGTCAAAAAAGAGGGATCTGGGGCCAACGTCCTGACTTTC. It translates to CASSHVKKEGSGANVLTF.

This rearrangement joins TRBV18 to TRBJ1-4; tentative D call: TRBD1 (5 bases). CDR1 KGHSH and CDR2 LQKENI come from the germline V gene. CDR3 length equals 15 residues. The V gene lost 6 bases and the J gene lost 8 bases, with 19 bases spanning the gap. CDR3 sequence reads: CASSPSLGHDEKLFF. The CDR3 DNA reads as TGTGCCAGCTCCCCGAGTTTGGGGCACGACGAAAAACTGTTTTTT.

The V and J genes are TRBV2 and TRBJ1-1; a weak D match, TRBD1 (6 bases). Per germline, CDR1 SNHLY and CDR2 FYNNEI. V lost 8 bases and J lost 8, with 12 bases in between. The CDR3 totals 11 residues. The CDR3 protein is CASGLTGEAFF. CDR3 DNA sequence: TGTGCCAGCGGGCTAACAGGGGAAGCTTTCTTT.

This clone occurred once. This sequence joins TRBV6-5 and TRBJ1-5; 7 nucleotides line up with TRBD1. The CDR3 consists of 14 residues. Trimming cost V 7 bases and J 7 bases; bases outside gene matches: 10. Germline assignment: CDR1 MNHEY and CDR2 SVGAGI. CDR3 sequence: CASTGQVRGQPQHF. In nucleotides, the CDR3 is TGTGCCAGCACCGGACAGGTTAGGGGGCAGCCCCAGCATTTT.

The rearrangement uses TRBV6-5 and TRBJ1-1; D unclear. The ends were cut back, 6 bases at V and 8 bases at J, with 10 bases in the middle. The germline gives CDR1 MNHEY, CDR2 SVGAGI. There are 11 residues in the CDR3. In nucleotides, the CDR3 is TGTGCCAGCAGGGAGAGGCAGGAAGCTTTCTTT. It yields the protein CASRERQEAFF.

CDR3 coding DNA: TGTGCCAGCAGTTTATCCCCAGGACTAGCGGGAGGGTCGGATACGCAGTATTTT. This encodes CASSLSPGLAGGSDTQYF. The gene calls are TRBV27 and TRBJ2-3, with 15 bases matching TRBD2. The CDR3 spans 18 residues. V lost 0 bases, J lost 6 bases, and 7 bases stayed unmatched. Per germline, CDR1 MNHEY and CDR2 SMNVEV (reference sequence).

This clone was seen more than once but under ten times. The chain is built from TRBV28 and TRBJ1-1; 12 bases are a match to TRBD1. The length of the CDR3 is 16 residues. J was trimmed by 1 base and V by 5 bases; bases with no gene match: 5. Germline CDR1 is MDHEN and CDR2 is SYDVKM. The CDR3: CASSLGQGAANTEAFF. The CDR3 bases are TGTGCCAGCAGTCTGGGACAGGGGGCGGCGAACACTGAAGCTTTCTTT.